The sequence of this TCR beta chain was determined in a study of blood T cell repertoires in COVID-19. Trimming cost V 6 bases and J 4 bases, with 16 bases left between them. Germline values: CDR1 ENHRY, CDR2 SYGVKD. This CDR3 spans 14 amino acids. The age range of participants was about 18 to 95 years, with residence in about 25 US areas. Sequenced by immunoSEQ multiplex PCR; TCRdb stores in-frame clones only, minus some. The table lists some 150,000 clones, roughly 84% of them singletons. The rearrangement uses TRBV10-3 and TRBJ2-7; D not certain. The sequence was collected from a human donor with acute COVID-19. The donor label of this sample is uncertain. Sample: PBMCs or T cells enriched from blood (not recorded which). CDR3 DNA sequence: TGTGCCATCAGATCTTCGGGTTTCCCTTACGAGCAGTACTTC. This codes for CAIRSSGFPYEQYF.